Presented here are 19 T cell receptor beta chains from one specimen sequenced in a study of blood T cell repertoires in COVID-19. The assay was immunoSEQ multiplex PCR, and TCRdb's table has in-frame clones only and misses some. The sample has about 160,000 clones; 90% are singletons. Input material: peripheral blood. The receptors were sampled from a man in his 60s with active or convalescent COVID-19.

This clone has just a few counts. The CDR3 nucleotides read TGTGCCAGCAGCTTGGTAGCCGACACCGGGGAGCTGTTTTTT. It yields the protein CASSLVADTGELFF. The rearrangement joins TRBV5-4 to TRBJ2-2; D gene unclear. The CDR3 totals 14 residues. Germline V gene sequence: CDR1 SGHNT, CDR2 YYREEE (reference sequence). Trimming removed 0 bases from V and 3 bases from J, with 6 bases in between.

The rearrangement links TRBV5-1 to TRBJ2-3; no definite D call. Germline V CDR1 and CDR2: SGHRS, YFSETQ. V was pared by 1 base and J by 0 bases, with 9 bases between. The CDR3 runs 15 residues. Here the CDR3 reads CASSLPETSTDTQYF. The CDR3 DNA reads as TGCGCCAGCAGCTTGCCGGAGACTAGCACAGATACGCAGTATTTT.

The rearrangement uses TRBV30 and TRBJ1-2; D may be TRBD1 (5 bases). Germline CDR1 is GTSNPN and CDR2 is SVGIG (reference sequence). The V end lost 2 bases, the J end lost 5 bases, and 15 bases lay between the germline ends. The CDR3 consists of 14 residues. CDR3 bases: TGTGCCTGGAGTAGGGGCCAGCAGATTTATGGCTACACCTTC. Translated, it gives CAWSRGQQIYGYTF.

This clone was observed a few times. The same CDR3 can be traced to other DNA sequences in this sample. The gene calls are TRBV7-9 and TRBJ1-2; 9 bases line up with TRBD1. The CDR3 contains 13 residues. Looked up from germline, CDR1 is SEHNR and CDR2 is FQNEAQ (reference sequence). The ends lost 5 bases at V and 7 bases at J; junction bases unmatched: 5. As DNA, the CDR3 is TGTGCCAGCAGCCCGACAGGGGGAAGTGGCTACACCTTC. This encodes CASSPTGGSGYTF. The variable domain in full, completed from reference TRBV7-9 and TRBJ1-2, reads DTGVSQNPRHKITKRGQNVTFRCDPISEHNRLYWYRQTLGQGPEFLTYFQNEAQLEKSRLLSDRFSAERPKGSFSTLEIQRTEQGDSAMYLCASSPTGGSGYTFGSGTRLTVV.

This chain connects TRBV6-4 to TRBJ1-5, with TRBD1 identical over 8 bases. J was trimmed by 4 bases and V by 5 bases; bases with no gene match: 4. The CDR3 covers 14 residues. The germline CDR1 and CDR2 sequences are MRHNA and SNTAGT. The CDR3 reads CASSPGGENQPQHF. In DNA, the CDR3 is TGTGCCAGCAGTCCAGGGGGCGAGAATCAGCCCCAGCATTTT.

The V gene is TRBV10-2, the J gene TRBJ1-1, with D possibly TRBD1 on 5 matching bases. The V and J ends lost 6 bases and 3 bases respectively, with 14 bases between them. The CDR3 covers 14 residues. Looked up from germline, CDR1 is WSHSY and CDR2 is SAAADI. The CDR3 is CASRLTAGDTEAFF. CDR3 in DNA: TGCGCCAGCAGGTTGACCGCGGGGGACACTGAAGCTTTCTTT.

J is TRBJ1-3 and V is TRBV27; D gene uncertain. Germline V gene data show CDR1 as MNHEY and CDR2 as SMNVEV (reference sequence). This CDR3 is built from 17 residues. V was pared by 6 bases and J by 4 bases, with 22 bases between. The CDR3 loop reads CASRDRRTGGIGNTIYF. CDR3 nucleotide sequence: TGTGCCAGCAGAGACCGTCGGACGGGCGGGATCGGAAACACCATATATTTT.

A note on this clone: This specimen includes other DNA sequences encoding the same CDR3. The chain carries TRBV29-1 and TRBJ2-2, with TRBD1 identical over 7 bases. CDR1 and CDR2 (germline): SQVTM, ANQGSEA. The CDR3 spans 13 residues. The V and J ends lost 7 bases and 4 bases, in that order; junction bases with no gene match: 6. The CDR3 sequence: CSARQGGTGELFF. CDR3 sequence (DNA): TGCAGCGCCAGACAGGGCGGCACCGGGGAGCTGTTTTTT.

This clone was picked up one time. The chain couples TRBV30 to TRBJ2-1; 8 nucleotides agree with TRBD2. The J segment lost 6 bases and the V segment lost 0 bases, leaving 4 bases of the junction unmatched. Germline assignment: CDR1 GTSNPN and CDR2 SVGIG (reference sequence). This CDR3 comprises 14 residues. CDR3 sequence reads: CAWSVRLAGNEQFF. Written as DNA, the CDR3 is TGTGCCTGGAGTGTACGGCTAGCGGGCAATGAGCAGTTCTTC.

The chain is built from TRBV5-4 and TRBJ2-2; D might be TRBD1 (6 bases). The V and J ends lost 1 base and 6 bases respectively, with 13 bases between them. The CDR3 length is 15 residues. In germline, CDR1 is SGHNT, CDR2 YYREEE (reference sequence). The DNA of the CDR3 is TGTGCCAGCAGCTTGTCACAGGGAGAGGCCGGGGAGCTGTTTTTT. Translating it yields CASSLSQGEAGELFF.

The CDR3: CAWSIGPRLNQPQHF. DNA of the CDR3: TGTGCCTGGAGTATCGGTCCGAGACTAAATCAGCCCCAGCATTTT. The V call is TRBV30, the J call TRBJ1-5; D is undetermined. Trimming removed 2 bases from V and 4 bases from J, with 15 bases in between. CDR1 and CDR2 (germline): GTSNPN, SVGIG (reference sequence). The CDR3 has 15 residues.

CDR3 sequence (DNA): TGCGCCAGCAGCCCCGGGACACAGCAAGAGACCCAGTACTTC. As protein: CASSPGTQQETQYF. This chain uses TRBV5-1 with TRBJ2-5; TRBD1 is a possible D gene (6 bases). Germline CDR1 and CDR2: SGHRS and YFSETQ. The CDR3 runs to 14 residues. Trimming took 4 bases from V and 2 from J, leaving 12 bases between them. The whole variable domain, remainder taken from reference TRBV5-1 and TRBJ2-5, is KAGVTQTPRYLIKTRGQQVTLSCSPISGHRSVSWYQQTPGQGLQFLFEYFSETQRNKGNFPGRFSGRQFSNSRSEMNVSTLELGDSALYLCASSPGTQQETQYFGPGTRLLVL.

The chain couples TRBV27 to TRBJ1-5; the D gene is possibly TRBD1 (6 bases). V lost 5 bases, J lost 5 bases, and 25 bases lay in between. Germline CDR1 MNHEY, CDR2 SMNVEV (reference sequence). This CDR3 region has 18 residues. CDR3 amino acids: CASSPLGGTNPLHQPQHF. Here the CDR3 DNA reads TGTGCCAGCAGTCCACTGGGGGGGACAAACCCCCTCCATCAGCCCCAGCATTTT.

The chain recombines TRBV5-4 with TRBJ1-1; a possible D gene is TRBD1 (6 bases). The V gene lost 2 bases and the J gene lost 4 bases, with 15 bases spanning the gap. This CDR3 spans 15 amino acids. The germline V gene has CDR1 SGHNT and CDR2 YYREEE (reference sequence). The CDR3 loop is CASSLLTGSGTEAFF. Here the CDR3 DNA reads TGTGCCAGCAGCTTATTAACAGGGAGCGGCACTGAAGCTTTCTTT.

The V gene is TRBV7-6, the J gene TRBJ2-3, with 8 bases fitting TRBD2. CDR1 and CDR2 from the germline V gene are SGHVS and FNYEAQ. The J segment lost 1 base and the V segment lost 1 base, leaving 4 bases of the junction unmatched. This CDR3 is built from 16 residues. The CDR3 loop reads CASSLVGGLGTDTQYF. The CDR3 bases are TGTGCCAGCAGCTTAGTTGGGGGACTAGGCACAGATACGCAGTATTTT.

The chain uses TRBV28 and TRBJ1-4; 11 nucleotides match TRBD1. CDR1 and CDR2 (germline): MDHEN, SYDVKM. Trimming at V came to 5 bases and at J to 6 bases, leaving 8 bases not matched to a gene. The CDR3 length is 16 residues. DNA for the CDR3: TGTGCCAGCAGTGGACAGGGGGCAGAGTTTCATGAAAAACTGTTTTTT. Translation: CASSGQGAEFHEKLFF.

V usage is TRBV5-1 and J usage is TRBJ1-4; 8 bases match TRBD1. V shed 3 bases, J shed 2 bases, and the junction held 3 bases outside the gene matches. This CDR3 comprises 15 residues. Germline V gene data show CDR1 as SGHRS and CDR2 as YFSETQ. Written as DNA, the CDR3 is TGCGCCAGCAGCTACGGACAGGGCACTAATGAAAAACTGTTTTTT. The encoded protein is CASSYGQGTNEKLFF.

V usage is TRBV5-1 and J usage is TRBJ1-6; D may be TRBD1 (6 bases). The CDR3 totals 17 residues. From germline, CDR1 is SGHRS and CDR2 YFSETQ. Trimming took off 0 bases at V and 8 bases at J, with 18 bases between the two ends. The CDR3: CASSLVGFTGTDSPLHF. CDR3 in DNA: TGCGCCAGCAGCTTGGTGGGCTTTACAGGGACCGATTCACCCCTCCACTTT.

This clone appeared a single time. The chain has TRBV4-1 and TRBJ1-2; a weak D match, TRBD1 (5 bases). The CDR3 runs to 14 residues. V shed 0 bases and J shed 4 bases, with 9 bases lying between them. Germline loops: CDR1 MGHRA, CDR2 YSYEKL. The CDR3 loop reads CASSQDPGPYGYTF. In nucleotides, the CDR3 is TGCGCCAGCAGCCAAGATCCAGGGCCCTATGGCTACACCTTC.